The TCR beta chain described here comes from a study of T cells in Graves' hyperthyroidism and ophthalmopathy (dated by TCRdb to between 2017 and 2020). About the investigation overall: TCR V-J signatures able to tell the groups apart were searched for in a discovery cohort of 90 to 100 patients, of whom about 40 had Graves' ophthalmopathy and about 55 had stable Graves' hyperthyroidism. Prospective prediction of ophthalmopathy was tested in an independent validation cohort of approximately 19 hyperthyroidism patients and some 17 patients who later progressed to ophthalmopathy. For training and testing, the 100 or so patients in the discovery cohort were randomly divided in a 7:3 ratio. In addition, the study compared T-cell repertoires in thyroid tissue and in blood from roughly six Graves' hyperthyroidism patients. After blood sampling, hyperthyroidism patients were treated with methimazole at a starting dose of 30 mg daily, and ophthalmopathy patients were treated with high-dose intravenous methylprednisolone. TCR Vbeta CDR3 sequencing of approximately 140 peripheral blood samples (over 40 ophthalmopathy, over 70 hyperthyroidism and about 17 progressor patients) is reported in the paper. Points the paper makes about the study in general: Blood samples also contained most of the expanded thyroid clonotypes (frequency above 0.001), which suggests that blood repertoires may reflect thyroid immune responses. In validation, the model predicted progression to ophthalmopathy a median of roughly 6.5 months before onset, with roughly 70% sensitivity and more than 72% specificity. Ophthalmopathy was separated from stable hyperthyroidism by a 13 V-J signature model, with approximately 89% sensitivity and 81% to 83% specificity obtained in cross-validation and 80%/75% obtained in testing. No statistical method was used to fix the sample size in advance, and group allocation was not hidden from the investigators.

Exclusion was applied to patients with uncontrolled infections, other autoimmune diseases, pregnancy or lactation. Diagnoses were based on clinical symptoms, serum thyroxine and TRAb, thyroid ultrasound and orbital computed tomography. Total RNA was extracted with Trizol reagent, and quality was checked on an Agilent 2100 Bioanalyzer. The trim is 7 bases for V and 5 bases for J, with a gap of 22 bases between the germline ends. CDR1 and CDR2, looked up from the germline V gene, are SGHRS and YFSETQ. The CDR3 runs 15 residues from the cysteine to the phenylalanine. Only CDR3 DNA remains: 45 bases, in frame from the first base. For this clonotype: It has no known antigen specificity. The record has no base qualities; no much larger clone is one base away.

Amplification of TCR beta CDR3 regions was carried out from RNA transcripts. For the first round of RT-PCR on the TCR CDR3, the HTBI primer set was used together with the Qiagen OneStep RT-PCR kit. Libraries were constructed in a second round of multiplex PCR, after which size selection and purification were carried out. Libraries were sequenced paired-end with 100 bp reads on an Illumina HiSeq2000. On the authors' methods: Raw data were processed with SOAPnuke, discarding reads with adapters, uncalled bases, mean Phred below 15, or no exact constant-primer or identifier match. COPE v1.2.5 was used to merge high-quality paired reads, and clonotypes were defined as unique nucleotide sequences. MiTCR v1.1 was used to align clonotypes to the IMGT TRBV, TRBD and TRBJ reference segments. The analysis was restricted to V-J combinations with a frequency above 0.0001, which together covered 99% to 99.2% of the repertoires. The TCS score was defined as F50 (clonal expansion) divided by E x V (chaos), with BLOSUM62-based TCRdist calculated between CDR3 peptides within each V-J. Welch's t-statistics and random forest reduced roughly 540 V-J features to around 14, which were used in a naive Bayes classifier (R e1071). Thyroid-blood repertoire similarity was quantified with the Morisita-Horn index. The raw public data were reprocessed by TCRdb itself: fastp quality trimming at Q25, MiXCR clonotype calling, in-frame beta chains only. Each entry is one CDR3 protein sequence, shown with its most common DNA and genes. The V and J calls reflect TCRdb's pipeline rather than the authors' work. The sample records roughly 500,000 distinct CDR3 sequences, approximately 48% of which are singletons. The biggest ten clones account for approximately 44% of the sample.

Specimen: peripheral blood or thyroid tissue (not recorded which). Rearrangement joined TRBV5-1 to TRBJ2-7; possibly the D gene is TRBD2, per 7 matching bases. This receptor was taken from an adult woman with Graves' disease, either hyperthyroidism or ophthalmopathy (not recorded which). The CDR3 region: CASGPGGVNYHEQYF. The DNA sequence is TGCGCCAGCGGGCCGGGGGGCGTCAACTACCACGAGCAGTACTTC.